This entry lists 12 T cell receptor beta chains sequenced from one sample in a study of blood T cell repertoires in COVID-19. Clones were sequenced by immunoSEQ multiplex PCR, and TCRdb holds only the in-frame ones, with some missing. The sample shows about 41,000 clones, around 88% of them seen only once. Sequenced: peripheral blood. These receptors all stem from a woman at least 80 years old with active or convalescent COVID-19.

The gene calls are TRBV3-1 (or the pseudogene TRBV3-2) and TRBJ1-1, with D maybe TRBD1 (6 bases). CDR3 size: 14 residues. Germline V gives CDR1 LGHDT, CDR2 YNNKEL (reference sequence). V was cut by 4 bases and J by 4 bases, with 13 bases left in between. Written as DNA, the CDR3 is TGTGCCAGCAGCCCCAGGGGTGGGGCCACTGAAGCTTTCTTT. Translated: CASSPRGGATEAFF.

This chain connects TRBV7-9 to TRBJ1-2, with TRBD1 matching over 12 bases. The CDR3 is 18 residues long. With 5 bases clipped from V and 5 bases from J, the junction kept 15 bases outside the gene matches. Germline V gene data show CDR1 as SEHNR and CDR2 as FQNEAQ (reference sequence). The CDR3 coding sequence is TGTGCCAGCAGCCCGAACCCGGGACAGGGGGCGCAGGTATATGGCTACACCTTC. Amino acid sequence: CASSPNPGQGAQVYGYTF.

This clone showed up just a few times. V usage is TRBV9 and J usage is TRBJ1-2, with no clear D. Looked up from germline, CDR1 is SGDLS and CDR2 is YYNGEE. Trimming pared 4 bases from V and 1 base from J, leaving 5 bases between. CDR3 length: 12 amino acids. The CDR3 is CASSLSNYGYTF. The CDR3 DNA reads as TGTGCCAGCAGCCTTAGTAACTATGGCTACACCTTC.

The chain combines TRBV7-2 with TRBJ2-1; 10 bases are shared with TRBD1. V was clipped by 3 bases and J by 5 bases; unmatched bases: 7. Per the germline V gene, CDR1 is SGHTA and CDR2 is FQGNSA. This CDR3 has 16 amino acids. The CDR3 sequence: CASSFGPGQGNNEQFF. CDR3 nucleotides: TGTGCCAGCAGCTTCGGACCGGGACAGGGGAACAATGAGCAGTTCTTC.

The V gene is TRBV5-4, the J gene TRBJ2-3; D is possibly TRBD1 (7 bases). CDR1 is SGHNT, CDR2 YYREEE, per germline (reference sequence). The CDR3 covers 15 residues. V was pared by 0 bases and J by 8 bases, with 16 bases between. CDR3 bases: TGTGCCAGCAGCTTGGTGGAGGGGGCAGGTGGTACGCAGTATTTT. Amino acid sequence: CASSLVEGAGGTQYF. Full variable domain (outside the CDR3, taken from reference TRBV5-4 and TRBJ2-3): ETGVTQSPTHLIKTRGQQVTLRCSSQSGHNTVSWYQQALGQGPQFIFQYYREEENGRGNFPPRFSGLQFPNYSSELNVNALELDDSALYLCASSLVEGAGGTQYFGPGTRLTVL.

The gene calls are TRBV28 and TRBJ1-4; weak D call: TRBD1 (6 bases). The germline V gene encodes CDR1 MDHEN and CDR2 SYDVKM. V was shortened by 1 base and J by 2 bases, with 14 bases between the two germline ends. The CDR3 is made up of 17 amino acids. The chain's CDR3 is CASSLSGRGPTNEKLFF. In DNA, the CDR3 is TGTGCCAGCAGTTTATCGGGCAGGGGACCCACTAATGAAAAACTGTTTTTT. The full variable domain, completed using reference TRBV28 and TRBJ1-4, is DVKVTQSSRYLVKRTGEKVFLECVQDMDHENMFWYRQDPGLGLRLIYFSYDVKMKEKGDIPEGYSVSREKKERFSLILESASTNQTSMYLCASSLSGRGPTNEKLFFGSGTQLSVL.

V and J are TRBV2 and TRBJ2-1, with a possible D match to TRBD1 (5 bases). The CDR3 covers 12 residues. Trimming removed 7 bases at V and 6 bases at J, with 10 bases between. Germline loops: CDR1 SNHLY, CDR2 FYNNEI. The CDR3 DNA sequence: TGTGCCAGCAAGCAGGGTATCAATGAGCAGTTCTTC. This codes for CASKQGINEQFF.

This sequence joins TRBV28 and TRBJ2-7; D call uncertain. CDR3 length: 12 amino acids. Per germline, CDR1 MDHEN and CDR2 SYDVKM. V was pared by 6 bases and J by 1 base, with 7 bases between. CDR3 sequence reads: CASSPGSYEQYF. The CDR3 bases are TGTGCCAGCAGCCCCGGTTCCTACGAGCAGTACTTC.

V gene TRBV3-1 (or the pseudogene TRBV3-2) combines with J gene TRBJ2-7; 7 bases match TRBD1. The CDR3 contains 14 residues. V dropped 1 base and J dropped 0; count of bases not matched to a gene: 0. The germline gives CDR1 LGHDT, CDR2 YNNKEL (reference sequence). The CDR3 region has the DNA TGTGCCAGCAGCCAAGGGGACAGCTCCTACGAGCAGTACTTC. Translating gives CASSQGDSSYEQYF.

The CDR3 protein is CASSRPGQGADEQYF. DNA for the CDR3: TGTGCCAGTAGTAGACCGGGACAGGGGGCAGACGAGCAGTACTTC. This sequence joins TRBV19 and TRBJ2-7; 12 nucleotides agree with TRBD1. Germline V lookup: CDR1 LNHDA, CDR2 SQIVND (reference sequence). J gave up 5 bases and V 4 bases, and 6 bases lay outside the gene matches. There are 15 residues in the CDR3.

J is TRBJ1-1 and V is TRBV5-6; D gene unclear. This CDR3 has 15 residues. V lost 3 bases to trimming and J lost 5 bases, with 17 bases between them. Per the germline V gene, CDR1 is SGHDT and CDR2 is YYEEEE. CDR3 sequence: CASSSAGVLRTEAFF. Written as DNA, the CDR3 is TGTGCCAGCAGCTCCGCCGGAGTACTCCGGACTGAAGCTTTCTTT.

The chain combines TRBV29-1 with TRBJ2-7, with 8 bases lining up with TRBD1. The CDR3 loop spans 13 amino acids. Germline V CDR1 and CDR2: SQVTM, ANQGSEA. Trimming at V came to 5 bases and at J to 3 bases, leaving 6 bases not matched to a gene. CDR3 region: CSVRTGLYYEQYF. The CDR3 coding sequence is TGCAGCGTTAGGACAGGGTTATACTACGAGCAGTACTTC.